The present T cell receptor beta chain was sequenced within a study of cytomegalovirus exposure and HLA in healthy donors. Study outcomes and limitations: Later analysis suggested links between common viral pathogens and several top significant clusters.

Every donor was a healthy person donating bone marrow. On this clone itself: The antigen is not known.

Germline loops: CDR1 KGHSH, CDR2 LQKENI. Trimming pared 1 base from V and 7 bases from J, leaving 14 bases between. This CDR3 contains 15 residues. The PCR was carried out with 60 Vbeta primers and 13 Jbeta primers. Only in-frame clones appear in the TCRdb table, and some are missing; sequencing was by immunoSEQ multiplex PCR. In the table there are some 130,000 clones, 70% to 80% of which are singletons. This chain joins TRBV18 and TRBJ1-5; maybe TRBD1 (6 bases). This receptor was obtained from a man under 40 in good health and CMV-seronegative. Sequencing was done on a sample of PBMCs. The CDR3: CASSPRTESGQPQHF. DNA for the CDR3: TGTGCCAGCTCACCACGGACAGAGAGTGGACAGCCCCAGCATTTT.